The entry that follows covers one TCR beta chain sequence. The length of the CDR3 is 16 residues. Germline lookup yields CDR1 MDHEN and CDR2 SYDVKM. V was shortened by 0 bases and J by 2 bases, with 10 bases between the two germline ends. These data originate in a study of cytomegalovirus exposure and HLA in healthy donors. Primers included in the PCR were 60 Vbeta and 13 Jbeta primers. Profiling relied on immunoSEQ multiplex PCR, and the TCRdb table lists in-frame clones only, not all of them. The sample carries some 110,000 clones, approximately 80% recorded once. The V call is TRBV28, the J call TRBJ2-2, with TRBD1 as a possible D gene (6 bases). Sequenced material: PBMCs. The source of this sequence is a woman aged 25-40 years in good health and CMV-seronegative. The CDR3 here is CASSLWQGLNTGELFF. CDR3 in DNA: TGTGCCAGCAGTTTATGGCAGGGGCTAAACACCGGGGAGCTGTTTTTT.